The rows below give T cell receptor beta chains drawn from one sample of a study of cytotoxic CD8 clonotypes in ibrutinib-treated CLL. TCRdb's table, derived via immunoSEQ multiplex PCR, lists solely in-frame clones and lacks some. Among approximately 300,000 clones, about 80% were seen once, and the ten largest hold more than 6%. The sample was PBMCs, taken before ibrutinib treatment. The receptor source for this set is a human donor with chronic lymphocytic leukemia. Each CDR3 is given with its conserved first and last residue. Size tells how often a clone was seen (once, few, many) or the class of an expanded clone, and some rows leave it out.

V gene	clone size	CDR3 protein
TRBV2	-	CASREIPGGELFF
TRBV13	-	CASSLGTSSYEQYF
TRBV5-1	-	CASSTTSGSPDEQFF
TRBV6-5	-	CASSYRTSGEQYF
TRBV18	-	CASLRGPGNTIYF
TRBV11-1	-	CASSPGQGRNGANVLTF
TRBV7-9	-	CASSLTGGTQETQYF
TRBV6-4	-	CASSESGRAGDTQYF
TRBV7-6	-	CASSLRGTTSADTQYF
TRBV18	-	CASSPTTGSYGYTF
TRBV5-1	-	CASSLALVAEQFF
TRBV28	-	CASSSTTGVPLGLFF
TRBV29-1	-	CSVGISGRRNEQYF
TRBV27	few	CASSLWAGRSEKLFF
TRBV7-2	-	CASSLRVLAEQYF
TRBV2	once	CASQGGFGDTQYF
TRBV2	-	CATAWGAEAFF
TRBV5-1	-	CASSLRGAGLNEQYF
TRBV10-3	once	CAISVGPRTNYGYTF
TRBV4-2	-	CASSLGGIAKNIQYF
TRBV9	-	CASSSTPRGQENGYTF
TRBV7-8	-	CASSLLFSGNTIYF
TRBV9	-	CASSVETGTYNEQFF
TRBV11-3	-	CASSSINNEQFF
TRBV6-5	-	CASSQPDGGEQYF
TRBV6-5	-	CASSYRPGEVYEQYF
TRBV29-1	-	CSVLAGSEYGYTF
TRBV2	-	CASSEGTGWNQPQHF
TRBV7-2	once	CASSLYGTHNTEAFF
TRBV5-4	-	CASSLESRAEAFF
TRBV27	-	CASSRDSTYEQYF
TRBV11-2	-	CASSLDLRYEQFF
TRBV6-1	-	CASSAWGPSYEQYF
TRBV5-4	-	CASIDSGITDTQYF
TRBV27	-	CASKTAGDTEAFF
TRBV6-5	-	CASSEDRGKLFF
TRBV28	-	CASSFPHRGFEQYF
TRBV5-6	-	CASSFWRDEAFF
TRBV5-5	-	CASSRPGTGGKDGYTF
TRBV7-9	few	CASSLNGRSEKLFF
TRBV30	-	CAWSAGYEQYF
TRBV20-1	-	CSSKGGYGYTF
TRBV18	many	CASSPLTGGEEKLFF
TRBV9	-	CASSVVGGRYNEQFF
TRBV7-8	-	CASSEDRFSYEQYF
TRBV27	-	CASSTGGNEQYF
TRBV10-1	-	CASSRPCRAALGQETQYF
TRBV9	once	CASSATGTSRGDLSEQYF
TRBV19	once	CASSIIQGRTEAFF
TRBV19	-	CASSKLQGTATNEKLFF
TRBV9	once	CASSPGLEGTGELFF
TRBV30	-	CAWQTTLSYNEQFF
TRBV4-3	-	CASSQPGTGGYGYTF
TRBV18	-	CASSDRQGASDGYTF